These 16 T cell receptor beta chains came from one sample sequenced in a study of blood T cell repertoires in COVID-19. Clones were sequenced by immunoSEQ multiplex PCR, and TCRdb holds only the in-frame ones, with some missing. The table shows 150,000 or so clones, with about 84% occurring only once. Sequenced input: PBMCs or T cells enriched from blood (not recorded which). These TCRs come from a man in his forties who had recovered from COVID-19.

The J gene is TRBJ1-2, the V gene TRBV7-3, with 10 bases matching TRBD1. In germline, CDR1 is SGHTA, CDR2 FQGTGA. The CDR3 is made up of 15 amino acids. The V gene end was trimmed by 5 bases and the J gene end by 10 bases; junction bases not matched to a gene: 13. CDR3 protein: CASSPGTGVVGDYTF. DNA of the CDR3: TGTGCCAGCAGCCCCGGGACAGGGGTGGTGGGGGACTACACCTTC.

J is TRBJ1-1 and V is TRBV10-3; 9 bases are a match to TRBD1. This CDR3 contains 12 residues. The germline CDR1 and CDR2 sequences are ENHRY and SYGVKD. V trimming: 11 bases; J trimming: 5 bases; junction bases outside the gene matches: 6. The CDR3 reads CASRDRGTEAFF. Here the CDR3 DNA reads TGTGCCTCGAGAGACAGGGGGACTGAAGCTTTCTTT.

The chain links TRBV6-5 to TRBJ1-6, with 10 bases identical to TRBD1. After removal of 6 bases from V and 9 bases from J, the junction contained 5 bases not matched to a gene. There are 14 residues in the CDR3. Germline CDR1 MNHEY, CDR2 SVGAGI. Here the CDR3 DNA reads TGTGCCAGCAGGGGGGGACAGGGGACTTCACCCCTCCACTTT. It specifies CASRGGQGTSPLHF.

CDR3 protein: CASSSWTGSYGYTF. CDR3 nucleotide sequence: TGTGCCAGCAGCTCTTGGACAGGGAGCTATGGCTACACCTTC. The chain has TRBV7-9 and TRBJ1-2; 8 positions agree with TRBD1. J lost 4 bases, V lost 4 bases, and 5 bases had no gene match. CDR3 size: 14 residues. Germline V gene data show CDR1 as SEHNR and CDR2 as FQNEAQ (reference sequence).

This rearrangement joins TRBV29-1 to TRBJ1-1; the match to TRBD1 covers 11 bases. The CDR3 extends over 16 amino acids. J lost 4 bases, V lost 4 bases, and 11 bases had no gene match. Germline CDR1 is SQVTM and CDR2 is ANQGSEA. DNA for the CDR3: TGCAGCGTTGTATCGGAGGCAGGGACAGGGGGCACTGAAGCTTTCTTT. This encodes CSVVSEAGTGGTEAFF.

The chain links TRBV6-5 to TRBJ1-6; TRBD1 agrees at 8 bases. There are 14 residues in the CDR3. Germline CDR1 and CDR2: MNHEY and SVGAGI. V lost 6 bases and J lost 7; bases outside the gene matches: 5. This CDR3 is CASSIQGVNSPLHF. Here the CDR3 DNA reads TGTGCCAGCAGCATACAGGGGGTAAATTCACCCCTCCACTTT.

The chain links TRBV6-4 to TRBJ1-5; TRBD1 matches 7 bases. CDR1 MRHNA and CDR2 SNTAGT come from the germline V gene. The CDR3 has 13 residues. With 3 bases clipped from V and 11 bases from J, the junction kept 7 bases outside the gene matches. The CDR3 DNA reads TGTGCCAGCAGTGAGGAGACAGGGAGAGCCCAGCATTTT. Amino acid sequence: CASSEETGRAQHF.

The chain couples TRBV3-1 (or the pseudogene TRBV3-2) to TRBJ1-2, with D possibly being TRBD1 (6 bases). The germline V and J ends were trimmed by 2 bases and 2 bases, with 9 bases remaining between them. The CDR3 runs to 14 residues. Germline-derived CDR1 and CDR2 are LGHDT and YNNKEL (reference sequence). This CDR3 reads CASSQQGINYGYTF. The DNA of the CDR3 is TGTGCCAGCAGCCAACAGGGGATCAACTATGGCTACACCTTC.

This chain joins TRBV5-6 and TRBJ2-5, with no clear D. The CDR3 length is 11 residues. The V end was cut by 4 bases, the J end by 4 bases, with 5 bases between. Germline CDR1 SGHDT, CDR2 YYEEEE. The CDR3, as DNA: TGTGCCAGCAGCCGAGGAGAGACCCAGTACTTC. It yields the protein CASSRGETQYF.

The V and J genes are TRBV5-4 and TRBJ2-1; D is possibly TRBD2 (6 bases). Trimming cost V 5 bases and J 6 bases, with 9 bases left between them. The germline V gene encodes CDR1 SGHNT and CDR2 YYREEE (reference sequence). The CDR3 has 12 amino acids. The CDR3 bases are TGTGCCAGCAGTGGAGGGTTCAATGAGCAGTTCTTC. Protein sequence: CASSGGFNEQFF.

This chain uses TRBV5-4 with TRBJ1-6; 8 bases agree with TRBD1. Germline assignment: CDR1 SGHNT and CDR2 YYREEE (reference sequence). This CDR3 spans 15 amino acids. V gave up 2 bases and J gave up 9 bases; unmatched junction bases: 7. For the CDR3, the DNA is TGTGCCAGCAGCTTAGGACAGGGCAGGGTTTCACCCCTCCACTTT. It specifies CASSLGQGRVSPLHF.

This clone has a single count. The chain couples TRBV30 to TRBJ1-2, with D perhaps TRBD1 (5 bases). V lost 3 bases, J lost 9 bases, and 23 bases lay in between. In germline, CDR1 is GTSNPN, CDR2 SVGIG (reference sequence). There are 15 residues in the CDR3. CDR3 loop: CAWRFPGGALRSYTF. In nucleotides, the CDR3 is TGTGCCTGGAGATTCCCTGGTGGGGCCTTAAGGAGCTACACCTTC.

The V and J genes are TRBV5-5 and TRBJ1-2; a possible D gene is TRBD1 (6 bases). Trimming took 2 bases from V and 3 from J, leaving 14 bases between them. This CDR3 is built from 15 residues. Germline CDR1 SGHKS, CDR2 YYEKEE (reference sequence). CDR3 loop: CASSFVTGFDYGYTF. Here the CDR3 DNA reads TGTGCCAGCAGCTTCGTAACAGGGTTTGACTATGGCTACACCTTC.

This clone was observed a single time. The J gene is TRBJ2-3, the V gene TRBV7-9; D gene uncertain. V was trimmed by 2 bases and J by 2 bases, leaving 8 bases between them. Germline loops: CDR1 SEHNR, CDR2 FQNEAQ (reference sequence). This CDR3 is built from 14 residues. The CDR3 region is CASSLYQVTDTQYF. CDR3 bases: TGTGCCAGCAGCTTATACCAGGTCACAGATACGCAGTATTTT.

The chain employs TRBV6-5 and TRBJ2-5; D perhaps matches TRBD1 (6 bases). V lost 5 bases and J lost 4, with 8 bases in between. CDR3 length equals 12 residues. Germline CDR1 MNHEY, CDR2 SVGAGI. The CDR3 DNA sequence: TGTGCCAGCAGTACAGGGCCAGAGACCCAGTACTTC. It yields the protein CASSTGPETQYF.

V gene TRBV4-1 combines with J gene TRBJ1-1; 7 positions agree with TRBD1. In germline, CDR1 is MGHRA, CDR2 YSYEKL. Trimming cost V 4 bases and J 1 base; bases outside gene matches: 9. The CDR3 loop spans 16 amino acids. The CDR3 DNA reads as TGCGCCAGCAGCCTACAGATGACAGGGCCGAACACTGAAGCTTTCTTT. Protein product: CASSLQMTGPNTEAFF.